This entry features one T cell receptor beta chain sequence. This clonotype was seen only a few times. Which antigen it targets is not known. No base quality values were provided; no much bigger clone lies one nucleotide off. The junction carries 11 bases between V and J, which are trimmed by 2 bases and 0 bases respectively. Measured from the cysteine to the phenylalanine, the CDR3 is 15 residues long. The retained sequence is limited to the CDR3, 45 bases, with the frame set at the first base. CDR1 and CDR2 were assigned from the germline V gene as SGHDN and FVKESK. This specimen comes from a study of CD8 T cells in ankylosing spondylitis (dated by TCRdb to the late 2010s). Regarding the complete study: The study profiled T cell receptor beta repertoires in healthy donors and ankylosing spondylitis patients to find disease-linked TCR variants. The full study cohort comprised 20 to 30 ankylosing spondylitis patients and about a hundred healthy donors. Peripheral blood was sampled, and synovial fluid was also collected from ankylosing spondylitis patients. What the work shows at the level of the full study, not this receptor alone: A CD8+ phenotype was shown by the disease-linked clones, which were found at relatively low frequencies in peripheral blood. Blood from ankylosing spondylitis patients appeared to be characterized by a TCR beta motif made up of several highly homologous amino acid variants. Significant enrichment of the disease-linked clones was reported in matched synovial fluid samples from ankylosing spondylitis patients. Some motif variants were previously reported in synovial fluid and blood of reactive arthritis patients, suggesting common disease-initiation mechanisms.

Reads for this sample came from an Illumina HiSeq 2500. Quantitative 5'-RACE with molecular barcodes was the method used to prepare the TCR beta libraries. The paper's data handling went like this. A new computational method based on a probabilistic model of VDJ rearrangement was used to identify disease-linked TCR variants. The public reads were quality trimmed at Q25 with fastp and then assembled into clones with MiXCR by TCRdb, keeping productive beta chains. Merged by CDR3 protein, the rows form single entries marked with the most common genes and DNA. What appears here as the V and J calls and clone size reflects TCRdb's work, not the paper's. This sample lists 220,000 or so distinct CDR3 sequences; about 16% were detected once. Of the sample, roughly 46% is held by the ten largest clones.

The source is a male donor with ankylosing spondylitis. The sequenced sample consisted of blood, either unsorted or a sorted T cell fraction (not recorded which). This chain is built from TRBV14 and TRBJ2-7; a tentative D call is TRBD1 (5 bases match). The nucleotides read TGTGCCAGCAGCCAATTGACAGCTGCCTCCTACGAGCAGTACTTC. This codes for CASSQLTAASYEQYF.